This T cell receptor beta chain was sequenced in a study of T-cell memory formation after mild COVID-19. CDR3 length equals 14 residues. With 7 bases removed from V and 0 bases from J, the gap between germline ends came to 13 bases. Germline-derived CDR1 and CDR2 are SQVTM and ANQGSEA. TCRdb re-derived calls from the 5' RACE reads in MiXCR, one entry per CDR3 protein. The data hold 100,000 to 120,000 distinct CDR3 sequences, with about a fifth observed a single time. The rearrangement uses TRBV29-1 and TRBJ2-1; maybe TRBD2 (6 bases). Sequenced material: PBMCs or a T cell subset sorted from them (not recorded which). This receptor was identified in a man between 18 and 35 years old who had mild COVID-19 (a few samples of this study predate the infection). Cell type and time point are not known. CDR3 nucleotide sequence: TGCAGCGCCCCTTTCGGGAGCTCCTACAATGAGCAGTTCTTC. Residues: CSAPFGSSYNEQFF.